This entry is about one T cell receptor (beta chain). Its antigen is not known. The source of the sample is a study of cytomegalovirus exposure and HLA in healthy donors. About the research overall: According to later analysis, the same platform produced the roughly 120 validation and 666 first-cohort repertoires.

Generated by immunoSEQ multiplex PCR, the TCRdb table keeps only in-frame clones and is missing some. The sample includes approximately 120,000 clones, roughly 90% of them seen just once. The study, taken as a whole, reports: There were 150 to 200 TCR beta chains listed as cytomegalovirus-associated. A later analysis found first-cohort TCR clusters tended to co-occur in the 120 validation repertoires.

The CDR3 spans 15 residues. Germline V lookup: CDR1 SGHNT, CDR2 YYREEE (reference sequence). Germline trimming cut 4 bases from V and 3 bases from J; bases unmatched to any gene: 5. These donors were members of the roughly 120-subject validation cohort, a group separate from the roughly 670-subject first cohort. The gene calls are TRBV5-4 and TRBJ2-3, with 10 bases that match TRBD2. The specimen sequenced was PBMCs. This clonotype was sampled from a woman aged 18-29 years in good health and CMV-seronegative. The CDR3 DNA reads TGTGCCAGCAGCGCCCTAGCGGGGGATACAGATACGCAGTATTTT. Protein: CASSALAGDTDTQYF.